This T cell receptor (beta chain) was retrieved from a study of blood T cell repertoires in COVID-19. This clone was picked up a small number of times. V shed 3 bases, J shed 5 bases, and the junction held 7 bases outside the gene matches. The length of the CDR3 is 16 residues. CDR1 and CDR2 (germline): SGHVS, FQNEAQ. Per the authors' pipeline: The authors estimated nucleated cell counts from reference gene primer amplification. Only in-frame clones appear in the TCRdb table, and some are missing; sequencing was by immunoSEQ multiplex PCR. The V and J calls and clone size were taken over from that table, and D and trimming were inferred from the DNA. This sample has approximately 34,000 clones, with 81% found just once.

The TCR originated in a man between 65 and 85 years old with COVID-19, enrolled during active disease. The chain combines TRBV7-8 with TRBJ2-2; 9 bases map to TRBD1. Source material: peripheral blood. CDR3 DNA sequence: TGTGCCAGCAGCTTTACAGGGGGCCTAGGAACCGGGGAGCTGTTTTTT. Translating it yields CASSFTGGLGTGELFF.